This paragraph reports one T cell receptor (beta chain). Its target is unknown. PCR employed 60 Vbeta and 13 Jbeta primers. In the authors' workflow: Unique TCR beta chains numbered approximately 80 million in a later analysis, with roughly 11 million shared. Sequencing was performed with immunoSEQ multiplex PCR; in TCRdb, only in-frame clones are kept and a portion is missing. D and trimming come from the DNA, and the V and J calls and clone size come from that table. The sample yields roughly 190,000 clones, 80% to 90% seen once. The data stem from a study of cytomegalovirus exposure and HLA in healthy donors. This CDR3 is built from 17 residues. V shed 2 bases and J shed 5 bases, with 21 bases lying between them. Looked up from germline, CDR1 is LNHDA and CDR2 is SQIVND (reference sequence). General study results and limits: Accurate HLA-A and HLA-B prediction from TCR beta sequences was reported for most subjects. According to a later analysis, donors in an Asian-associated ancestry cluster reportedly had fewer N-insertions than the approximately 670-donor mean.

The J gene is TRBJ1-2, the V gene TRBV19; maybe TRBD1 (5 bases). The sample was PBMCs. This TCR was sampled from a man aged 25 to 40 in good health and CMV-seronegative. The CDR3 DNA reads TGTGCCAGTAGTATAAGAAGTCAGGGCAACGCAGGGTATGGCTACACCTTC. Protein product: CASSIRSQGNAGYGYTF.